These 8 T cell receptor beta chains were sequenced from one sample in a study of radiation and T cells in renal cell carcinoma. Profiled with immunoSEQ multiplex PCR; TCRdb holds only in-frame clones, not every one. Seen here are around 22,000 clones, roughly 60% observed once, and the top ten hold approximately 23%. Treatment of the sample: treatment-naive control, cytoreductive nephrectomy. Sequencing used tumor tissue, obtained from a patient whose treatment was nephrectomy without radiotherapy. Every receptor here comes from a man aged 40-55 years with renal cell carcinoma.

The chain uses TRBV5-1 and TRBJ2-2; maybe TRBD1 (6 bases). Trimming shortened V by 3 bases and J by 6 bases, and 6 bases separated the two germline ends. Germline V gene lookup returns CDR1 SGHRS and CDR2 YFSETQ. The CDR3 covers 12 residues. In nucleotides, the CDR3 is TGCGCCAGCAGCTCAGGGGCCGGGGAGCTGTTTTTT. Translating gives CASSSGAGELFF.

In its sample, this clone ranks as medium-sized (0.01 to 0.1%). The J gene is TRBJ2-1, the V gene TRBV19; TRBD2 agrees at 9 bases. This CDR3 spans 13 amino acids. V was clipped by 7 bases and J by 12 bases; unmatched bases: 10. In germline, CDR1 is LNHDA, CDR2 SQIVND (reference sequence). The CDR3 region has the DNA TGTGCCAGTATTGGCGGGGGGGCACCACGGCAGTTCTTC. It yields the protein CASIGGGAPRQFF.

The rearrangement links TRBV5-1 to TRBJ1-1; D gene uncertain. V dropped 0 bases and J dropped 4 bases, with 10 bases sitting between them. Looked up from germline, CDR1 is SGHRS and CDR2 is YFSETQ. The CDR3 runs 14 residues. CDR3 amino acids: CASSLDGVLTEAFF. CDR3 nucleotides: TGCGCCAGCAGCTTGGATGGGGTTCTCACTGAAGCTTTCTTT.

J is TRBJ2-5 and V is TRBV19; D is possibly TRBD1 (6 bases). Germline V gives CDR1 LNHDA, CDR2 SQIVND (reference sequence). V was trimmed by 5 bases and J by 4 bases, leaving 17 bases between them. This CDR3 region has 15 residues. CDR3 bases: TGTGCCAGTAGTTCCCGCAGGGGTATAGGAGAGACCCAGTACTTC. Translation: CASSSRRGIGETQYF. The full variable domain, with the rest looked up from reference TRBV19 and TRBJ2-5, is DGGITQSPKYLFRKEGQNVTLSCEQNLNHDAMYWYRQDPGQGLRLIYYSQIVNDFQKGDIAEGYSVSREKKESFPLTVTSAQKNPTAFYLCASSSRRGIGETQYFGPGTRLLVL.

This clone appeared a few times. The V gene is TRBV5-6, the J gene TRBJ2-1; D gene unclear. The CDR3 spans 13 residues. Between the trimmed V and J ends, which lost 4 bases and 8 bases, there was a span of 13 bases. CDR1 and CDR2 (germline): SGHDT, YYEEEE. In DNA, the CDR3 is TGTGCCAGCAGCCTGGTTCGGCAGGATGAGCAGTTCTTC. Its translation is CASSLVRQDEQFF.

The V and J genes are TRBV5-5 and TRBJ1-5, with D hard to call. Germline V lookup: CDR1 SGHKS, CDR2 YYEKEE (reference sequence). The ends were cut back, 2 bases at V and 0 bases at J, with 9 bases in the middle. CDR3 length equals 15 residues. This CDR3 reads CASSFQDYSNQPQHF. CDR3 in DNA: TGTGCCAGCAGCTTCCAGGACTATAGCAATCAGCCCCAGCATTTT.

The chain recombines TRBV4-3 with TRBJ1-4; a possible D gene is TRBD1 (6 bases). Trimming shortened V by 1 base and J by 8 bases, and 11 bases separated the two germline ends. CDR1 LGHNA and CDR2 YSLEER come from the germline V gene. This CDR3 is 14 amino acids long. CDR3 nucleotides: TGCGCCAGCAGCCAAGCCTCAGGGGAGGAAAAACTGTTTTTT. Translated, it gives CASSQASGEEKLFF.

The table lists this clone with a count of one. The V and J genes are TRBV30 and TRBJ2-7; D possibly uses TRBD1 or TRBD2 (5 bases each). The germline V gene has CDR1 GTSNPN and CDR2 SVGIG (reference sequence). The germline V and J ends were trimmed by 5 bases and 2 bases, with 16 bases remaining between them. This CDR3 contains 14 residues. CDR3 loop: CAWSSGLPAYEQYF. CDR3 in DNA: TGTGCCTGGTCCTCGGGGCTTCCGGCCTACGAGCAGTACTTC.